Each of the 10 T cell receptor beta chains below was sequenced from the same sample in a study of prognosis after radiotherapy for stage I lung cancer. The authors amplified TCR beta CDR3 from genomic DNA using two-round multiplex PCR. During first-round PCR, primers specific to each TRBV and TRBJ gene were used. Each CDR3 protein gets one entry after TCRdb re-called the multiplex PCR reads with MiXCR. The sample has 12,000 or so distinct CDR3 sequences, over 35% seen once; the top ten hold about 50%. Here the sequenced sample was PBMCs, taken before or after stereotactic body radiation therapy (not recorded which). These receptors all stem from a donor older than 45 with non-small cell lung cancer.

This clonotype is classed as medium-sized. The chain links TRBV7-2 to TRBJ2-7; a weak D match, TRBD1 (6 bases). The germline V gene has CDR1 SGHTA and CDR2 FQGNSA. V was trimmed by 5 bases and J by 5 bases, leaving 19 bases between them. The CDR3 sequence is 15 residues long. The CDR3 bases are TGTGCCAGCAGCAGCGAGGGACATCCTTTAGACGAGCAGTACTTC. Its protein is CASSSEGHPLDEQYF.

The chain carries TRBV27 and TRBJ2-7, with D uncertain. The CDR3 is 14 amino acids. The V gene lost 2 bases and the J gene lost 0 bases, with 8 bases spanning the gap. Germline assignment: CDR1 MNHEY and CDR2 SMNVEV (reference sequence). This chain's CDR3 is CASSLGVGSYEQYF. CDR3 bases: TGTGCCAGCAGTTTAGGGGTGGGCTCCTACGAGCAGTACTTC.

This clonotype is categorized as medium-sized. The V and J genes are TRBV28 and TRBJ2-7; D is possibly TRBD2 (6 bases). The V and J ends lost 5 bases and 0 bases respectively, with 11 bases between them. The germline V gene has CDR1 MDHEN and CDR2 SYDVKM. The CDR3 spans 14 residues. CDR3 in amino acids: CASSPTGVSYEQYF. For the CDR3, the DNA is TGTGCCAGCAGTCCGACGGGGGTCTCCTACGAGCAGTACTTC.

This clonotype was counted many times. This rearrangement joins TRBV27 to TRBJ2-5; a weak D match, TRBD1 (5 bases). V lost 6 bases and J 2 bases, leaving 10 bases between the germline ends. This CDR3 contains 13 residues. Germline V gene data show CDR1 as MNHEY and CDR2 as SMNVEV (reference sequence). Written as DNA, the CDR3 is TGTGCCAGCAGAGGACATTTACAAGAGACCCAGTACTTC. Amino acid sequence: CASRGHLQETQYF.

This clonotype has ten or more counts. The DNA of the CDR3 is TGTGCCACCAGTGAGTCTGGGACATTATCTGGGGCCAACGTCCTGACTTTC. It yields the protein CATSESGTLSGANVLTF. The gene calls are TRBV24-1 and TRBJ2-6; D perhaps matches TRBD1 (6 bases). From germline, CDR1 is KGHDR and CDR2 SFDVKD. The V and J ends lost 4 bases and 1 base respectively, with 13 bases between them. The CDR3 has 17 residues.

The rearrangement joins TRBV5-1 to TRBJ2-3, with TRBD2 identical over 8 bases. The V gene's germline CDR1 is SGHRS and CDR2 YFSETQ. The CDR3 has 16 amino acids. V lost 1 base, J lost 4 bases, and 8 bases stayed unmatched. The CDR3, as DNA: TGCGCCAGCAGCTTGCTGACGGGGCGGGGGGCAGATACGCAGTATTTT. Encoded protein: CASSLLTGRGADTQYF.

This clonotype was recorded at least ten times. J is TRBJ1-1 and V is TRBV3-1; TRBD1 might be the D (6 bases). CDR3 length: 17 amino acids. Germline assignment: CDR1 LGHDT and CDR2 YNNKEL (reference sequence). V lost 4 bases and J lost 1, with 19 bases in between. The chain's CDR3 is CASSPQGGGRWNTEAFF. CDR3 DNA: TGTGCCAGCAGCCCACAGGGAGGAGGGCGTTGGAACACTGAAGCTTTCTTT.

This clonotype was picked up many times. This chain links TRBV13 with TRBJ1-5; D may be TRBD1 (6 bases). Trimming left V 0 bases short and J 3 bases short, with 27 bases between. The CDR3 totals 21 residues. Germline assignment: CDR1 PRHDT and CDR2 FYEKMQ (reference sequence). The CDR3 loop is CASSLGVPVPWYRTDNQPQHF. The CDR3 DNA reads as TGTGCCAGCAGCTTAGGTGTGCCCGTGCCGTGGTATAGGACAGACAATCAGCCCCAGCATTTT.

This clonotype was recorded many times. The DNA for the CDR3 is TGTGCCAGCGGCACTCCGGGGACACGAGACACAGATACGCAGTATTTT. Translation: CASGTPGTRDTDTQYF. The V and J genes are TRBV6-1 and TRBJ2-3, with TRBD1 as a possible D gene (6 bases). V lost 8 bases to trimming and J lost 2 bases, with 20 bases between them. CDR3 length equals 16 residues. Germline V gene lookup returns CDR1 MNHNS and CDR2 SASEGT.

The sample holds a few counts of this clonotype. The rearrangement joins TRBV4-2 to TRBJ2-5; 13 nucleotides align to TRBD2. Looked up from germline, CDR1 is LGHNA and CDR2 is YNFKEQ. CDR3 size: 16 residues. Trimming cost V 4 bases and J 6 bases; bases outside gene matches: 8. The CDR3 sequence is CASSPRRLAGGQTQYF. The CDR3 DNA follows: TGTGCCAGCAGCCCCCGAAGACTAGCGGGAGGCCAGACCCAGTACTTC.